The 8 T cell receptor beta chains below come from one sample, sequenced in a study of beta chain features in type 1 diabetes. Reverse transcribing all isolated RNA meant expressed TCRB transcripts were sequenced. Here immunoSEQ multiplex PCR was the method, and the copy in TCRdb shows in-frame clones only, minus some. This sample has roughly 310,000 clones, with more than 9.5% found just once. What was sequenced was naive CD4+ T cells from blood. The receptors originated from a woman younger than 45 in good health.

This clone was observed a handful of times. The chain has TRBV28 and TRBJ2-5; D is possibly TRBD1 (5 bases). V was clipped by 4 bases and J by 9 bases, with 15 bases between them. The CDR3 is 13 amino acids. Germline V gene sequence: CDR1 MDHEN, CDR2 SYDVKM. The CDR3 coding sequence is TGTGCCAGCAGTTCCCCCAGTCTCAGGGCCCAGTACTTC. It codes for CASSSPSLRAQYF.

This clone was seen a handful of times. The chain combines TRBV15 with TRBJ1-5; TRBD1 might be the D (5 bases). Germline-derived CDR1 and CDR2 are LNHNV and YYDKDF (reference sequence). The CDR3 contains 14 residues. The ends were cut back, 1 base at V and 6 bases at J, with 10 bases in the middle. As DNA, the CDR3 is TGTGCCACCAGCAGAGGACAGCTCGGTCAGCCCCAGCATTTT. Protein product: CATSRGQLGQPQHF.

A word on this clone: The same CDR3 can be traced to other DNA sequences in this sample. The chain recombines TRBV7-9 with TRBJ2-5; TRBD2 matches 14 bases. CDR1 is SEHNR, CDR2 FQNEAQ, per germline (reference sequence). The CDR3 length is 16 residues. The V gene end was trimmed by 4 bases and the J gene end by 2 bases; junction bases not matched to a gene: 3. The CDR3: CASSSGLAGGQETQYF. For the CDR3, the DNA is TGTGCCAGCAGCTCCGGACTAGCGGGAGGACAAGAGACCCAGTACTTC.

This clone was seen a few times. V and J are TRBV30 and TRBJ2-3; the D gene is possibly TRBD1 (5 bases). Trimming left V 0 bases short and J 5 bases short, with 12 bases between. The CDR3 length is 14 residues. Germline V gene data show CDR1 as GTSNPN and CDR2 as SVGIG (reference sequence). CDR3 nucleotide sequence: TGTGCCTGGAGTGTGGGGCCCTCTTTAGATACGCAGTATTTT. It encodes CAWSVGPSLDTQYF.

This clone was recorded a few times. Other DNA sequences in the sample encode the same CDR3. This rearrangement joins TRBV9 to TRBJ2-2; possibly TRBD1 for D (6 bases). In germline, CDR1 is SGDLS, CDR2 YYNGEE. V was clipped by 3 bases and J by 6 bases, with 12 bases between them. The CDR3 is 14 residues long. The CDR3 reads CASSEPQGAGELFF. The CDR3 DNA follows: TGTGCCAGCAGCGAACCACAGGGCGCCGGGGAGCTGTTTTTT.

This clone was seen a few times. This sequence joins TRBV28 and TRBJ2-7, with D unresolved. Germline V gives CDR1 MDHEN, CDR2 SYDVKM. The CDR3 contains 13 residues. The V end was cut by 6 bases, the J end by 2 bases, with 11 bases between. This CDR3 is CASSPPPTYEQYF. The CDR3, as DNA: TGTGCCAGCAGCCCTCCCCCTACCTACGAGCAGTACTTC.

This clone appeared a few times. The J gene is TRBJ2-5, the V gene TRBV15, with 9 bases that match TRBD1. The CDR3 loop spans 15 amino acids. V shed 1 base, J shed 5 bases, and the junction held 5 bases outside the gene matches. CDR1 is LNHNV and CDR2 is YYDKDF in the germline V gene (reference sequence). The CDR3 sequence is CATSRADRGGETQYF. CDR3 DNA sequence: TGTGCCACCAGCAGAGCGGACAGGGGTGGGGAGACCCAGTACTTC.

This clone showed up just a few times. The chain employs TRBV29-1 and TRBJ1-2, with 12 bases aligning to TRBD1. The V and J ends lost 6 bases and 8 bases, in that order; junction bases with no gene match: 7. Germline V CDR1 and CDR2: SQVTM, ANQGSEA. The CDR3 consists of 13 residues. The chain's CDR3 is CSVPGQGAEGYTF. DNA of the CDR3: TGCAGCGTCCCGGGACAGGGGGCGGAAGGCTACACCTTC.